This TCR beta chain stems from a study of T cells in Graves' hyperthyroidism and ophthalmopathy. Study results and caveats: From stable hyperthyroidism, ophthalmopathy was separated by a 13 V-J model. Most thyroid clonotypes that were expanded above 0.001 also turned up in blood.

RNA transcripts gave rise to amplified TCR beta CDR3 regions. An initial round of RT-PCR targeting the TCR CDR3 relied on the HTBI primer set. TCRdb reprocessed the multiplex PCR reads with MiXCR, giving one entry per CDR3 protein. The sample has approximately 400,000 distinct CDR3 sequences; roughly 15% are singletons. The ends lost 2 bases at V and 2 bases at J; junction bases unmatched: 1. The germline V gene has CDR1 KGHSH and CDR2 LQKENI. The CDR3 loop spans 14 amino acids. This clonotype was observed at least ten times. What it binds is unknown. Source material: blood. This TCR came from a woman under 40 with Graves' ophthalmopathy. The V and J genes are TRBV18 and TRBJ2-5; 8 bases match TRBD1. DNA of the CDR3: TGTGCCAGCTCACCAGGGACAGGTCAAGAGACCCAGTACTTC. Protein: CASSPGTGQETQYF.